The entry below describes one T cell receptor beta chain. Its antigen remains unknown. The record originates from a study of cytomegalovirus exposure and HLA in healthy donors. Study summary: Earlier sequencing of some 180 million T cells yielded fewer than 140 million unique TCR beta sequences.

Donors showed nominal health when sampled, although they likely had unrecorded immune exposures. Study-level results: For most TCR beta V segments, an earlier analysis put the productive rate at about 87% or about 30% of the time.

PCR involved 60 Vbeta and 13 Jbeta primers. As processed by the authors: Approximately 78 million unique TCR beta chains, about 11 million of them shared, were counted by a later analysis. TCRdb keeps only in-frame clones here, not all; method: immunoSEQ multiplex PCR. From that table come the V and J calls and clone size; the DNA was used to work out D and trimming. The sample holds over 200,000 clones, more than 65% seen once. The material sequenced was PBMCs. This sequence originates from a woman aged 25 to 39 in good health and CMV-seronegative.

Here the CDR3 reads CASSQAADMDGYTF. In DNA form, the CDR3 reads TGCGCCAGCAGCCAAGCTGCGGACATGGATGGCTACACCTTC. The V call is TRBV4-1, the J call TRBJ1-2, with D perhaps TRBD1 (5 bases). There are 14 residues in the CDR3. Trimming shortened V by 1 base and J by 6 bases, and 12 bases separated the two germline ends. Per germline, CDR1 MGHRA and CDR2 YSYEKL.